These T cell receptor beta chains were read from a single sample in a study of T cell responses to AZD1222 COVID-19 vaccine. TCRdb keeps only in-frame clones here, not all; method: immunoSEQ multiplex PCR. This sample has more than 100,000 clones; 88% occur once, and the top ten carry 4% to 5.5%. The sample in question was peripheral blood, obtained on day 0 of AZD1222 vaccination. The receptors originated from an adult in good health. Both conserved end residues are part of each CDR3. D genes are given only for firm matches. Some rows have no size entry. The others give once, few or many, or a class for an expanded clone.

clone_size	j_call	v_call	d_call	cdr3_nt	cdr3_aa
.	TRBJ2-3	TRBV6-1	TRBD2	TGTGCCAGCAGTGCCACGACTAGCGGGGGGGCAGATACGCAGTATTTT	CASSATTSGGADTQYF
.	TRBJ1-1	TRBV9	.	TGTGCCAGCAGCCTAGACAGGAACACTGAAGCTTTCTTT	CASSLDRNTEAFF
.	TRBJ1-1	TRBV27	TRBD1	TGTGCCAGCAGTTTAGCCGGACAGGGCACTGAAGCTTTCTTT	CASSLAGQGTEAFF
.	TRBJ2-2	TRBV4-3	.	TGCGCCAGCAGCCAATCGGCCGGGGAGCTGTTTTTT	CASSQSAGELFF
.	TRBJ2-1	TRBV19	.	TGTGCCAGTAGCACTGGGGACACGTACAATGAGCAGTTCTTC	CASSTGDTYNEQFF
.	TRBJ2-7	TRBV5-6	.	TGTGCCAGCAGCTTCACGGGAAACGAGCAGTACTTC	CASSFTGNEQYF
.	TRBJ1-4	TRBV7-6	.	TGTGCCAGCAGCTTAGCGCAGGAGGTTAATGAAAAACTGTTTTTT	CASSLAQEVNEKLFF
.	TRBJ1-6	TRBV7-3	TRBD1	TGTGCCAGCAGCTTGACAGGGAACTCACCCCTCCACTTT	CASSLTGNSPLHF
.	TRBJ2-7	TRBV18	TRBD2	TGTGCCAGCTCACCTCCGGGACTAACCTACGAGCAGTACTTC	CASSPPGLTYEQYF
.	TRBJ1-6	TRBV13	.	TGTGCCAGCAGCAGAGGGACGCACGACCATCCCCTCCACTTT	CASSRGTHDHPLHF
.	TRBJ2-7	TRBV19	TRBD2	TGTGCCAGTAGTGCGGGCCAGGGACTAACCTACGAGCAGTACTTC	CASSAGQGLTYEQYF
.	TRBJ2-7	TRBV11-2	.	TGTGCCAGCAGCTTAGCCGGCAGAGGTTACGAGCAGTACTTC	CASSLAGRGYEQYF
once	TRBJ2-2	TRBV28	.	TGTGCCAGCAGTCTGAGACAGCTCAACACCGGGGAGCTGTTTTTT	CASSLRQLNTGELFF
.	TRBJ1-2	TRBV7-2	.	TGTGCCAGCATCCCTCCGATCGGGGCGCAAGGCTATGGCTACACCTTC	CASIPPIGAQGYGYTF
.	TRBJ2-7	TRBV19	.	TGTGCCAGTAGTCGTGCCGTGGCAGCAACCTACGAGCAGTACTTC	CASSRAVAATYEQYF